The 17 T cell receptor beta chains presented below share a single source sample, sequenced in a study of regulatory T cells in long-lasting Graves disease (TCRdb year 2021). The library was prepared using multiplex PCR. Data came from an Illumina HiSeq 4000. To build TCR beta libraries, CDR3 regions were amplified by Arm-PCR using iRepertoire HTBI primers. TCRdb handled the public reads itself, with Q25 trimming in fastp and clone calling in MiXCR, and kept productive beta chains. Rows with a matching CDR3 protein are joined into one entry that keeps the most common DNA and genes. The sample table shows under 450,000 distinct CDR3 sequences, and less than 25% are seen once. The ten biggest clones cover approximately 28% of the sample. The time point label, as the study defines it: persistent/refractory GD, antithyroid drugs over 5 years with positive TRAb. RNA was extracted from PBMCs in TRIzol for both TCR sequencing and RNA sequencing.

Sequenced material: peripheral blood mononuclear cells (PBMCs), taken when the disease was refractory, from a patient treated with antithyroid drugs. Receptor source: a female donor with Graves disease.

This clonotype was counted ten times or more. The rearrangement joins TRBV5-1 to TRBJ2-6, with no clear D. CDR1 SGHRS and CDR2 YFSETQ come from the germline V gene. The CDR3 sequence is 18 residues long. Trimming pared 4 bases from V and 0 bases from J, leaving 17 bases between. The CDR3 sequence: CASSSRVNPISGANVLTF. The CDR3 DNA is TGCGCCAGCAGCAGCCGGGTCAACCCCATCTCTGGGGCCAACGTCCTGACTTTC.

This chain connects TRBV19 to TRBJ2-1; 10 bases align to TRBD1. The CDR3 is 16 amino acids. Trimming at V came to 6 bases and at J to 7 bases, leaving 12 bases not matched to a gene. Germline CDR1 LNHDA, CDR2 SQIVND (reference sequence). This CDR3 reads CASSLLPGQGRNEQFF. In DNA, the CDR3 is TGTGCCAGTAGCTTACTTCCGGGACAGGGGAGGAATGAGCAGTTCTTC.

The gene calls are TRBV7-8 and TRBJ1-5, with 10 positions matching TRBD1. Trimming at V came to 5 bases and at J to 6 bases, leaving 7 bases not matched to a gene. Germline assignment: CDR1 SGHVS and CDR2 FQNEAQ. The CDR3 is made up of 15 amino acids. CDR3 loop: CASSPSDRGLQPQHF. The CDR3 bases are TGTGCCAGCAGCCCATCAGACAGGGGGCTTCAGCCCCAGCATTTT.

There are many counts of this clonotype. CDR3 amino acids: CASSFQGVGSPLHF. In nucleotides, the CDR3 is TGTGCCAGCAGCTTCCAGGGTGTGGGGTCACCCCTCCACTTT. The chain couples TRBV7-2 to TRBJ1-6; D is possibly TRBD1 (5 bases). This CDR3 is 14 amino acids long. Germline V gene lookup returns CDR1 SGHTA and CDR2 FQGNSA. Trimming took 3 bases from V and 10 from J, leaving 13 bases between them.

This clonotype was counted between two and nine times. In DNA form, the CDR3 reads TGTGCCAGCAGCAAAGTTGGCAATAGGGGAGAGACCCAGTACTTC. This gives the protein CASSKVGNRGETQYF. This sequence joins TRBV11-2 and TRBJ2-5, with D possibly being TRBD1 (5 bases). In germline, CDR1 is SGHAT, CDR2 FQNNGV. V was trimmed by 5 bases and J by 4 bases, leaving 17 bases between them. CDR3 size: 15 residues.

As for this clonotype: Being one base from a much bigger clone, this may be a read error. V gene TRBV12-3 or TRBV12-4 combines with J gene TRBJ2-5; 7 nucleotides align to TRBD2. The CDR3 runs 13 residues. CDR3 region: CASSIAGQETQSF. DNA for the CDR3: TGTGCCAGCAGTATAGCGGGCCAAGAGACCCAGTCCTTC.

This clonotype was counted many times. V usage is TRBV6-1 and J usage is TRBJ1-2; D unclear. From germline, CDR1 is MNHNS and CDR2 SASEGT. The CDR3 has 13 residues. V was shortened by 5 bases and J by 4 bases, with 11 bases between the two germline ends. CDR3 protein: CASSPDKVYGYTF. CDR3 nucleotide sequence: TGTGCCAGCAGTCCAGACAAGGTCTATGGCTACACCTTC.

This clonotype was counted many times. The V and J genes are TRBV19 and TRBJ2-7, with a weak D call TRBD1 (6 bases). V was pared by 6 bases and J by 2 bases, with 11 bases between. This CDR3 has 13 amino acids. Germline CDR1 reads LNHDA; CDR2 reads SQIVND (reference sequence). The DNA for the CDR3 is TGTGCCAGTAGACGGGACATGACCTACGAGCAGTACTTC. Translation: CASRRDMTYEQYF.

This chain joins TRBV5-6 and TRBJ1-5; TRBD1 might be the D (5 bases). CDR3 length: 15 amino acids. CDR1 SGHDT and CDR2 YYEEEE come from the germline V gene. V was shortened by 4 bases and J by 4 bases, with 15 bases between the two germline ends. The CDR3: CASSRAGAQNQPQHF. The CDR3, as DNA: TGTGCCAGCAGCAGAGCCGGGGCGCAGAATCAGCCCCAGCATTTT.

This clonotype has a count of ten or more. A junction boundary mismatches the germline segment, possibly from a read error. This CDR3 reads CAGSTLAYSGELFF. CDR3 bases: TGTGCCGGCAGTACCCTAGCGTATAGCGGGGAGCTGTTTTTT. The chain is built from TRBV2 and TRBJ2-2; tentative D call: TRBD2 (6 bases). From germline, CDR1 is SNHLY and CDR2 FYNNEI. CDR3 length equals 14 residues.

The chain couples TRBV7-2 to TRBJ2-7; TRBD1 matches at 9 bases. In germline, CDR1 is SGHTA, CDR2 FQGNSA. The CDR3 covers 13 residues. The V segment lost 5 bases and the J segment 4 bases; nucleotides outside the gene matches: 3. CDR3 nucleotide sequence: TGTGCCAGCAGCGCTGACAGGGGGTACGAGCAGTACTTC. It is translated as CASSADRGYEQYF.

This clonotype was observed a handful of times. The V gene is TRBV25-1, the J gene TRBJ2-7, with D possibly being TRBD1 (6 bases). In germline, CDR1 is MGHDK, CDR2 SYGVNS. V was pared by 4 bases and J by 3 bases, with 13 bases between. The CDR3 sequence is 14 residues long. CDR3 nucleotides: TGTGCCAGCAGTGTGCCAGGGGCCTACTACGAGCAGTACTTC. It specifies CASSVPGAYYEQYF.

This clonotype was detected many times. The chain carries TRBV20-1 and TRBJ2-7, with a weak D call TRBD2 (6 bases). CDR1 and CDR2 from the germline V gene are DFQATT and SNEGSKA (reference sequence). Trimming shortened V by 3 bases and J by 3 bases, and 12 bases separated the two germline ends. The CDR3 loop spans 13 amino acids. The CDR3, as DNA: TGCAGTGCTAGCGGGAGCAGCTACTACGAGCAGTACTTC. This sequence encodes CSASGSSYYEQYF.

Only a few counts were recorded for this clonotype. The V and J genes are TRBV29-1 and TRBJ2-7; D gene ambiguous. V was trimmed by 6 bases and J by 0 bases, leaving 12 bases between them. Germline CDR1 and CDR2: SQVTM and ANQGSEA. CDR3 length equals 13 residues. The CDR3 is CSVLERSSYEQYF. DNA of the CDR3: TGCAGCGTCCTCGAGCGTTCCTCCTACGAGCAGTACTTC.

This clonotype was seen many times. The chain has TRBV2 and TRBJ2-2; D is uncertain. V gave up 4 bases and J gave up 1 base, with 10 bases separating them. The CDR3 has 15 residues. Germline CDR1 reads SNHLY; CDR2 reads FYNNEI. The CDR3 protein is CASSVAGWNTGELFF. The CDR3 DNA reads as TGTGCCAGCAGTGTGGCAGGTTGGAACACCGGGGAGCTGTTTTTT.

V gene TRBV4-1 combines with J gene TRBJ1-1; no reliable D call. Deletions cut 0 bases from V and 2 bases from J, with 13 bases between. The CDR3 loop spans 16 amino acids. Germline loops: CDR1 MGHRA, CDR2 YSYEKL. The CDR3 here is CASSQEVVDFNTEAFF. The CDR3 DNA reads TGCGCCAGCAGCCAAGAAGTCGTCGATTTTAACACTGAAGCTTTCTTT.

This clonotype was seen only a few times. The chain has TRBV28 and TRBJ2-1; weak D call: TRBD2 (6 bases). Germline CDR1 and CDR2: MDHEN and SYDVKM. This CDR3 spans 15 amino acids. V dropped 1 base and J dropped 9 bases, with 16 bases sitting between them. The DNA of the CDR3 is TGTGCCAGCAGTTTATTCGGACCGGGAGTGCTTGAGCAGTTCTTC. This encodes CASSLFGPGVLEQFF. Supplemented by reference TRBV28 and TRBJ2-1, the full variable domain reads DVKVTQSSRYLVKRTGEKVFLECVQDMDHENMFWYRQDPGLGLRLIYFSYDVKMKEKGDIPEGYSVSREKKERFSLILESASTNQTSMYLCASSLFGPGVLEQFFGPGTRLTVL.